The clone carrying this T cell receptor beta chain appeared a single time. This sample was included in a study of blood T cell repertoires in COVID-19. Turning to the study itself: T cells, B-cell-depleted T cells, or PBMCs provided the cDNA or gDNA that served as material.

As handled by the study authors: Amplification from reference gene primers served as the basis for estimated nucleated cell counts. TCRdb's copy holds only in-frame clones and misses some; the assay was immunoSEQ multiplex PCR. V and J calls and clone size are as listed in that table; D and trimming were resolved from the DNA. The sample yields 75,000 to 80,000 clones, roughly 80% seen once. The CDR3 covers 14 residues. Germline assignment: CDR1 SGHTA and CDR2 FQGTGA. Unmatched junction bases numbered 3, after V lost 0 bases and J lost 5 bases. The J gene is TRBJ2-5, the V gene TRBV7-3; TRBD2 matches 7 bases. Sequences were obtained from peripheral blood. The TCR was taken from a woman aged 60-75 years with acute or convalescent COVID-19. CDR3 sequence: CASSLTYGGETQYF. In nucleotides, the CDR3 is TGTGCCAGCAGCTTAACGTACGGGGGGGAGACCCAGTACTTC.